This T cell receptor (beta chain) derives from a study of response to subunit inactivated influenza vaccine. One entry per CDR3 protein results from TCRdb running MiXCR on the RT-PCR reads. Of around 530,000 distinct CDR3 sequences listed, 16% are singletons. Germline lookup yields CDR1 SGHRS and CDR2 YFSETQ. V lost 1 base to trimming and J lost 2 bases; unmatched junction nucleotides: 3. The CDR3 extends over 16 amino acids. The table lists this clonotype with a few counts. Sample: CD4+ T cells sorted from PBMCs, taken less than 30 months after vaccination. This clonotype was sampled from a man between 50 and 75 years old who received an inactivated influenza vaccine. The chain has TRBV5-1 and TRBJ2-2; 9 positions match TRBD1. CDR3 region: CASSLLDRGNTGELFF. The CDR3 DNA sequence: TGCGCCAGCAGCTTGCTGGACAGGGGCAACACCGGGGAGCTGTTTTTT.